Listed below are T cell receptor beta chains from one sample, sequenced in a study of blood T cells in healthy people across ages. MiXCR, applied by TCRdb to the 5' RACE reads, yields one record per CDR3 protein. The repertoire includes some 1.5 million distinct CDR3 sequences, 25% to 30% of them detected once, and less than 9.5% sits in the top ten. Sequences were obtained from blood. The receptors were sampled from a woman in her thirties in good health. Both conserved end residues are part of each CDR3. The D gene is left open where the match is weak. A clone size is listed for some rows: how often the clone was seen (once, few, many), or a class if it is expanded.

abundance	len	j_gene	v_gene	d_gene	CDR3nt	CDR3aa
NA	17	TRBJ2-1	TRBV30	TRBD2	TGTGCCTGGACCTACAGTCAGAGCGGGAGGACTAGCGATGAGCAGTTCTTC	CAWTYSQSGRTSDEQFF
NA	14	TRBJ1-2	TRBV2	NA	TGTGCCAGCCACGAACAGGAATTGGATAGAGGCTACACCTTC	CASHEQELDRGYTF
few	17	TRBJ2-7	TRBV6-2/TRBV6-3	TRBD1	TGTGCCAGCAGTGGCGGGACAGGGACGAGTGAGCCCTACGAGCAGTACTTC	CASSGGTGTSEPYEQYF
once	15	TRBJ1-1	TRBV5-1	TRBD1	TGCGCCAGCAGTACAGTGACAGGGGCGAACACTGAAGCTTTCTTT	CASSTVTGANTEAFF
many	14	TRBJ2-3	TRBV12-3/TRBV12-4	TRBD2	TGTGCCAGCAGTTTAGTCAGCGGGGGGGATACGCAGTATTTT	CASSLVSGGDTQYF
many	12	TRBJ2-7	TRBV5-1	NA	TGCGCCAGCGGTACAGGGGAGGGGGAGCAGTACTTC	CASGTGEGEQYF
few	14	TRBJ1-2	TRBV12-3/TRBV12-4	NA	TGTGCCAGCAGTTTAGCGACGGGGAATTATGGCTACACCTTC	CASSLATGNYGYTF
few	17	TRBJ2-7	TRBV7-2	TRBD1	TGTGCCAGCAGCTGGACCCTACAGGGGGTAAGCTCCTACGAGCAGTACTTC	CASSWTLQGVSSYEQYF
many	14	TRBJ1-2	TRBV7-2	NA	TGTGCCAGCAGACCCAGGACAGCAAACTATGGCTACACCTTC	CASRPRTANYGYTF
many	15	TRBJ2-1	TRBV19	TRBD2	TGTGCCAGTAGCCCTGGGACTAGCGGGAGCGGTGAGCAGTTCTTC	CASSPGTSGSGEQFF
NA	15	TRBJ2-7	TRBV5-4	TRBD2	TGTGCCAGCAGCTTGGGTAGCGGGGGCTGGGAAGAGCAGTACTTC	CASSLGSGGWEEQYF
many	14	TRBJ2-7	TRBV28	NA	TGCGCCAGCAGCTCTGGACGGGGAACCTACGAGCAGTACTTC	CASSSGRGTYEQYF
many	13	TRBJ2-5	TRBV20-1	TRBD2	TGCAGTGTGACTAGCGGTTACGGGGAGACCCAGTACTTC	CSVTSGYGETQYF
NA	13	TRBJ1-2	TRBV24-1	TRBD1	TGTGCCACCAGTGAGCGGACAGGGTTGGGCTACACCTTC	CATSERTGLGYTF
NA	16	TRBJ2-3	TRBV7-2	NA	TGTGCCAGCAGCTTAAGGAGATTTTCAACTACAGATACGCAGTATTTT	CASSLRRFSTTDTQYF
few	15	TRBJ2-1	TRBV28	NA	TGTGCCAGCAGTTTATATAGGGGCCAAGGCGATGAGCAGTTCTTC	CASSLYRGQGDEQFF
NA	18	TRBJ2-2	TRBV7-6	TRBD2	TGTGCCAGCAGCTTACGACTAGCGGGGTCCCCAATGACCGGGGAGCTGTTTTTT	CASSLRLAGSPMTGELFF
many	16	TRBJ2-7	TRBV5-1	TRBD1	TGCGCCAGCAGCTTGGTAACAGGGGGCAGTGGGTACGAGCAGTACTTC	CASSLVTGGSGYEQYF
NA	14	TRBJ2-7	TRBV5-6	NA	TGTGCCAGCAGCTTGGTTAGGGCTAATCACGAGCAGTACTTC	CASSLVRANHEQYF
many	15	TRBJ2-5	TRBV5-5	TRBD1	TGTGCCAGCAGTATCTTAGCGACAGGGTCTGAGACCCAGTACTTC	CASSILATGSETQYF
NA	11	TRBJ2-2	TRBV20-1	NA	TGCAGTGCCCCGAGGTCCGGGGAGCTGTTTTTT	CSAPRSGELFF
NA	11	TRBJ1-1	TRBV29-1	NA	TGCAGCGTTGAAGAGGCATTGGAAGCTTTCTTT	CSVEEALEAFF
NA	15	TRBJ2-7	TRBV3-1	NA	TGTGCCAGCAGCCAAGCCGGGACCCTTTCCTACGAGCGGTACTTC	CASSQAGTLSYERYF
NA	14	TRBJ1-1	TRBV28	NA	TGTGCCAGCAGTTTATCCGACAGTTACACTGAAGCTTTCTTT	CASSLSDSYTEAFF
NA	16	TRBJ2-1	TRBV5-1	NA	TGCGCCAGCAGCTTGTGGGCAGGGGAAGATTACAATGAGCAGTTCTTC	CASSLWAGEDYNEQFF
NA	17	TRBJ1-4	TRBV6-6	NA	TGTGCCAGCAGTTACTCGCCAGGGTTTGCAACTAATGAAAAACTGTTTTTT	CASSYSPGFATNEKLFF
NA	16	TRBJ1-6	TRBV7-9	NA	TGTGCCAGCAGCTTTGCAGGGGAAGGATCTAGGTCACCCCTCCACTTT	CASSFAGEGSRSPLHF
NA	13	TRBJ1-3	TRBV28	TRBD1	TGTGCCAGCAGTCCGACAGGGGAGGACACCATATATTTT	CASSPTGEDTIYF
few	13	TRBJ2-1	TRBV20-1	NA	TGCAGTGCTAGCCGGATCCCTTACAATGAGCAGTTCTTC	CSASRIPYNEQFF
NA	14	TRBJ1-6	TRBV14	NA	TGTGCCAGCAGCCAAGAGCCGGGGAGAGCACCCCTCCACTTT	CASSQEPGRAPLHF
NA	14	TRBJ1-3	TRBV4-1	NA	TGCGCCAGCAGCCAAGAGGAGTTGCGAAACACCATATATTTT	CASSQEELRNTIYF
many	16	TRBJ2-6	TRBV7-2	TRBD1	TGTGCCAGCAGCTTGGCAGGGGGCGCTGGGGCCAACGTCCTGACTTTC	CASSLAGGAGANVLTF
many	16	TRBJ2-1	TRBV7-2	TRBD2	TGTGCCAGCAGCTTACGTGGGACTAGCGGGTTCAATGAGCAGTTCTTC	CASSLRGTSGFNEQFF
NA	14	TRBJ2-7	TRBV7-2	NA	TGTGCCGGCAGCCACCCGGACAGTACCTACGAGCAGTACTTC	CAGSHPDSTYEQYF
few	13	TRBJ1-1	TRBV25-1	NA	TGTGCCAGCAGTGAAAATATTGGGCTTGAAGCTTTCTTT	CASSENIGLEAFF
NA	12	TRBJ2-1	TRBV29-1	TRBD1	TGCAGCGCAGACAGGGGGCTGGATGAGCAGTTCTTC	CSADRGLDEQFF
NA	13	TRBJ2-5	TRBV28	TRBD2	TGTGCCAGCAGTAAGGCGGGGGGGAAGAGCCAGTACTTC	CASSKAGGKSQYF
few	17	TRBJ2-3	TRBV29-1	TRBD2	TGCAGCGTTGATTGGCGGCTAGCGGGGGAATTCACAGATACGCAGTATTTT	CSVDWRLAGEFTDTQYF
few	11	TRBJ1-2	TRBV7-9	NA	TGTGCCAGCAGCTTACAGGCCGGCTACACCTTC	CASSLQAGYTF
few	17	TRBJ2-5	TRBV4-2	TRBD2	TGTGCCAGCAGCCAAGTGCTAGCGGGGGGGCCCGGCGGGACCCAGTACTTC	CASSQVLAGGPGGTQYF
few	13	TRBJ2-2	TRBV28	NA	TGTGCCAGCACCCCACGGGACACCGGGGAGCTGTTTTTT	CASTPRDTGELFF
NA	14	TRBJ2-7	TRBV29-1	TRBD2	TGCAGCGTCGATACTAGCGGGGACTACAATGGGCAGTACTTC	CSVDTSGDYNGQYF
NA	15	TRBJ2-1	TRBV28	NA	TGTGCCAGCAGACCCTGGGGGGGGGGCAGGGATGAGCAGTTCTTC	CASRPWGGGRDEQFF
NA	15	TRBJ1-2	TRBV24-1	NA	TGTGCCACCAGTGATCCCGATGGACGGGCCGGTGGCTACACCTTC	CATSDPDGRAGGYTF
many	15	TRBJ2-7	TRBV5-1	TRBD1	TGCGCCAGCAGCTTATCGGGGACAGGTCTTAGGGAGCAGTACTTC	CASSLSGTGLREQYF
few	15	TRBJ1-1	TRBV12-3/TRBV12-4	NA	TGTGCCAGCAGTTTAAGGGCGGGGGCCAGGACTGAAGCTTTCTTT	CASSLRAGARTEAFF
few	14	TRBJ2-1	TRBV24-1	TRBD2	TGTGCCACCAGTAAGGCTAGCGGTTCACATGAGCAGTTCTTC	CATSKASGSHEQFF
NA	15	TRBJ1-2	TRBV7-2	TRBD1	TGTGCCAGCAGCTTAGTTTACAGGGGGCGTCAAGGCTACACCTTC	CASSLVYRGRQGYTF
many	15	TRBJ2-4	TRBV7-2	TRBD2	TGTGCCAGCAGCTTTAGCGGGGGACTGGGCGGCATTCAGTACTTC	CASSFSGGLGGIQYF
NA	14	TRBJ2-7	TRBV25-1	NA	TGTGCCAGCAGTGCCGCCGCGCCACTAAGCGAGCAGTACTTC	CASSAAAPLSEQYF
NA	13	TRBJ2-7	TRBV5-1	NA	TGCGCCAGCCCCCACAGGGTGGGCTACGAGCAGTACTTC	CASPHRVGYEQYF
NA	17	TRBJ2-1	TRBV4-1	NA	TGCGCCAGCAGCCAAGATTTTATGGGGACCTCTTACAATGAGCAGTTCTTC	CASSQDFMGTSYNEQFF
few	18	TRBJ2-1	TRBV4-1	TRBD2	TGCGCCAGCAGCCACCGACTAGCGGGGCAGATCTCCTACAATGAGCAGTTCTTC	CASSHRLAGQISYNEQFF
NA	19	TRBJ2-7	TRBV7-6	TRBD2	TGTGCCAGCAGCTCCTCTCCCGGGGGGGGGCAAGAGAGCTCCTACGAGCAGTACTTC	CASSSSPGGGQESSYEQYF
NA	14	TRBJ2-1	TRBV7-6	TRBD2	TGTACCAGCAGCTTAGGGCGGGGGGGGAATGAGCAGTTCTTC	CTSSLGRGGNEQFF